This TCR beta chain is drawn from a study of cytomegalovirus exposure and HLA in healthy donors. Study-level background: Per a later analysis, the roughly 640 first-cohort and 100 to 150 validation repertoires shared one platform.

Produced via immunoSEQ multiplex PCR; TCRdb's table is partial and in-frame only. The sample records a few hundred thousand clones, approximately 85% being singletons. To note about this clone: No antigen is known for it.

Study-level points and caveats: In vitro checks showed that a few CMV-associated chains really do target CMV antigens. The investigators catalogued 150 to 200 TCR beta chains as cytomegalovirus-associated. In the 95 to 150 validation repertoires, approximately 94% of cluster scores exceeded 0, per a later analysis.

Germline lookup yields CDR1 MNHEY and CDR2 SVGAGI. This CDR3 is built from 15 residues. With V trimmed by 7 bases and J by 1 base, 9 bases remained unmatched. Sequencing was done on a sample of PBMCs. V and J are TRBV6-5 and TRBJ2-7; 8 nucleotides line up with TRBD2. The source of this sequence is a man aged 25-45 years in good health and CMV-seronegative. CDR3 sequence reads: CASTPSGGRSYEQYF. The CDR3 region has the DNA TGTGCCAGCACCCCGAGCGGGGGCCGATCCTACGAGCAGTACTTC.